These T cell receptor beta chains were read from a single sample in a study of early T cells in non-severe SARS-CoV-2 infection. Via MiXCR, TCRdb re-called the 5' RACE reads, giving one row per CDR3 protein. The sample consists of about 22,000 distinct CDR3 sequences, about 4.5% of them appearing once. The sample taken for sequencing was whole blood. The source is an adult who was a healthcare worker with PCR-confirmed SARS-CoV-2 infection or an uninfected control (not recorded which). Each CDR3 is given with its conserved first and last residue. A D gene is named only where the DNA matches it firmly. The size entry is marked missing in some rows and otherwise reads once, few, many or a size class.

CDR3nt	CDR3aa	abundance	d_gene	j_gene	v_gene
TGTGCCAGCAGTTACCGTCGACGCGACGAGCAGTACTTC	CASSYRRRDEQYF	.	.	TRBJ2-7	TRBV6-2/TRBV6-3
TGTGCCTGGAGTGAGGACAGCATGAACACTGAAGCTTTCTTT	CAWSEDSMNTEAFF	many	.	TRBJ1-1	TRBV30
TGTGCCAGCAGCGGGGGCGATGGCACCGGGGAGCTGTTTTTT	CASSGGDGTGELFF	many	.	TRBJ2-2	TRBV25-1
TGCAGTGCAAGAACAGGGACTCCCGGGAACACTGAAGCTTTCTTT	CSARTGTPGNTEAFF	many	.	TRBJ1-1	TRBV20-1
TGTGCCAGCAGCCGACTTCAGGATTTCTCTGGCTACACCTTC	CASSRLQDFSGYTF	.	.	TRBJ1-2	TRBV5-5
TGTGCCATCAGTGGGGCACAGGAGAATGGCTACACCTTC	CAISGAQENGYTF	many	.	TRBJ1-2	TRBV10-3
TGTGCCAGCTCACCAGAGTTGGTTACTGAAGCTTTCTTT	CASSPELVTEAFF	.	.	TRBJ1-1	TRBV18
TGCAGCGTTGAAGACGACAGCTCCTACGAGCAGTACTTC	CSVEDDSSYEQYF	many	.	TRBJ2-7	TRBV29-1
TGTGCCAGCAGCAGTCGCGAGGATTACGAGCAGTACTTC	CASSSREDYEQYF	few	.	TRBJ2-7	TRBV6-1
TGTGCCAGCAGCCTGACAGCCGGTAGCAATCAGCCCCAGCATTTT	CASSLTAGSNQPQHF	many	.	TRBJ1-5	TRBV6-2/TRBV6-3
TGTGCCAGCAGTTTTCTTCACGGGGAGTACCAAGAGACCCAGTACTTC	CASSFLHGEYQETQYF	few	.	TRBJ2-5	TRBV12-3/TRBV12-4
TGTGCCAGCAGCCGGGGGACTTACAATGAGCAGTTCTTC	CASSRGTYNEQFF	.	.	TRBJ2-1	TRBV11-2
TGTGCCAGCAGCCCGGGAGGGGTAGGAGAGCAGTACTTC	CASSPGGVGEQYF	medium-sized	TRBD2	TRBJ2-7	TRBV3-1
TGTGCTAGCAGCCCCCCAGGGGGGCTAGAGACCCAGTACTTC	CASSPPGGLETQYF	.	.	TRBJ2-5	TRBV7-7
TGTGCCATCAGTGCGCCGGGGACAGCCGGGGCCAACGTCCTGACTTTC	CAISAPGTAGANVLTF	.	TRBD1	TRBJ2-6	TRBV10-3
TGTGCCAGCAGCCCCTTCCCGAGTTCTGGAAACACCATATATTTT	CASSPFPSSGNTIYF	many	.	TRBJ1-3	TRBV7-3
TGTGCCAGCAGTTACAACGAACCACATGACTACGAGCAGTACTTC	CASSYNEPHDYEQYF	many	.	TRBJ2-7	TRBV6-2/TRBV6-3